The clone carrying this TCR beta chain was observed many times. Its antigen is currently unknown. TCRdb independently ran MiXCR on the reads; one entry per CDR3 protein. The sample lists over 300,000 distinct CDR3 sequences; more than 8% were seen once. This specimen belongs to a study of T cell repertoires in cytomegalovirus infection. Study background: CMV infection together with matching HLA type was indicated by public TCR beta signatures. Points from the study as a whole: What dominated the ex vivo response were HLA-C-restricted CMV-specific TCR beta clonotypes.

The CDR3 has 12 amino acids. V shed 2 bases and J shed 4 bases, with 8 bases lying between them. Germline values: CDR1 GTSNPN, CDR2 SVGIG (reference sequence). The gene calls are TRBV30 and TRBJ1-2; no reliable D call. Sequencing was performed on PBMCs. The sequence was collected from a human donor in good health (CMV status not recorded). Some clones in this sample may be carry-over from other donors' samples. CDR3 coding DNA: TGTGCCTGGAGTCGGACCCTCTATGGCTACACCTTC. Amino acid sequence: CAWSRTLYGYTF. Full variable domain (outside the CDR3, taken from reference TRBV30 and TRBJ1-2): SQTIHQWPATLVQPVGSPLSLECTVEGTSNPNLYWYRQAAGRGLQLLFYSVGIGQISSEVPQNLSASRPQDRQFILSSKKLLLSDSGFYLCAWSRTLYGYTFGSGTRLTVV.